The source of this T cell receptor beta chain is a study of blood T cell repertoires in COVID-19. The repertoire was sequenced with immunoSEQ multiplex PCR; TCRdb's copy has only in-frame clones and lacks some. The sample records approximately 150,000 clones, around 87% being singletons. CDR1 is SGHTA, CDR2 FQGNSA, per germline. V lost 1 base and J lost 7, with 13 bases in between. CDR3 length: 14 amino acids. The sample consisted of peripheral blood. This receptor was taken from a woman of 80 years or more with COVID-19, enrolled during active disease. The V gene is TRBV7-2, the J gene TRBJ1-2, with D tentatively TRBD1 (5 bases). CDR3 DNA sequence: TGTGCCAGCAGCTTAGAAGCGGGAGGGGCTGGCTACACCTTC. Translated: CASSLEAGGAGYTF.